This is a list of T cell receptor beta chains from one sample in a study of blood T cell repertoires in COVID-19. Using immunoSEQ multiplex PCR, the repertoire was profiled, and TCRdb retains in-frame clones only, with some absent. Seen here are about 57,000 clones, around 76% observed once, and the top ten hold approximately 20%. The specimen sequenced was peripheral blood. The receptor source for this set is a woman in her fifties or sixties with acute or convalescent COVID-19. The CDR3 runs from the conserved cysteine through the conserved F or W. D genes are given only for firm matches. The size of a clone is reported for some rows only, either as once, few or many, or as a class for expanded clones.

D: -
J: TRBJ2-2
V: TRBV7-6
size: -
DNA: TGTGCCAGCAGCTTCGGCGGAACCGGGGAGCTGTTTTTT
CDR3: CASSFGGTGELFF

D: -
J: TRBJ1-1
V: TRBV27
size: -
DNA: TGTGCCAGCAGTCCCCGCAGGGGAACTGAAGCTTTCTTT
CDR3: CASSPRRGTEAFF

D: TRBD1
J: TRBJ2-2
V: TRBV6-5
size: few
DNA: TGTGCCAGTGGGGGGACAGGGTGGATGGGCGGGGAGCTGTTTTTT
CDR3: CASGGTGWMGGELFF

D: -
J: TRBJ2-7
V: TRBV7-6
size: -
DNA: TGTGCCAGCAGCCCCGGGCTTACGGGGATCTACGAGCAGTACTTC
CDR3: CASSPGLTGIYEQYF

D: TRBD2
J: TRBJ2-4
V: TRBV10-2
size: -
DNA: TGCGCCAGCAGTATAGCGGGGGGGCTCGGGTCCAAAAACATTCAGTACTTC
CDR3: CASSIAGGLGSKNIQYF

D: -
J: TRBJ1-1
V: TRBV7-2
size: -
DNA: TGTGCCAGCAGCTTAGTGAGAGGGAGCACTGAAGCTTTCTTT
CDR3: CASSLVRGSTEAFF

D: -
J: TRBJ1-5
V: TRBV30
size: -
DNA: TGTGCCTGGAGTCTAACTAATCAGCCCCAGCATTTT
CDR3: CAWSLTNQPQHF

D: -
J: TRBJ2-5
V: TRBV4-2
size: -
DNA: TGTGCCAGCAGCCAAGATTCCGGGGGAGAGACCCAGTACTTC
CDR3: CASSQDSGGETQYF

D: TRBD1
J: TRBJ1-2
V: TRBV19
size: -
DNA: TGTGCCAGTAGTATTTGGATAGTAGGACAGGAGGGCCAGGGCTACACCTTC
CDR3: CASSIWIVGQEGQGYTF

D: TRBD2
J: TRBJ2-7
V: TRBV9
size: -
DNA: TGTGCCAGCAGCGTAGAGGGGGCGGGGGGGAACTACGAGCAGTACTTC
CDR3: CASSVEGAGGNYEQYF

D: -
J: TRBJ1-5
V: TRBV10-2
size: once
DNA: TGCGCCAGCAGCCAAGACAGCTGGCAGCCCCAGCATTTT
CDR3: CASSQDSWQPQHF

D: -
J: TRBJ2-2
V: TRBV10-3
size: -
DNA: TGTGCCATCAGTGGGACTTCGAACACCGGGGAGCTGTTTTTT
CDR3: CAISGTSNTGELFF

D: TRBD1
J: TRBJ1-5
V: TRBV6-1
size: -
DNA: TGTGCCAGCAGTGAGAGGCAGGGGGCTTATAGCAATCAGCCCCAGCATTTT
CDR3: CASSERQGAYSNQPQHF

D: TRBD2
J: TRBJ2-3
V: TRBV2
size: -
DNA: TGTGCCAGCAGGGGAACTAGCGGGGGGGCCGTCGGCACAGATACGCAGTATTTT
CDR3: CASRGTSGGAVGTDTQYF

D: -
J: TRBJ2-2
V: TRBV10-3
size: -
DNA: TGTGCCATCAGTGAAAGGTCAGCGCTCGCCGGGGAGCTGTTTTTT
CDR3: CAISERSALAGELFF

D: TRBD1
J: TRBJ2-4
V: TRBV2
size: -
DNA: TGTGCCAGCAGTGAAGTGAAGGGGGCCAAACCTCTAGCCAAAAACATTCAGTACTTC
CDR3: CASSEVKGAKPLAKNIQYF

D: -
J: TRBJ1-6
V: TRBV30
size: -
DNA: TGTGCCTGGAGGGGCGGGGGGAATTCACCCCTCCACTTT
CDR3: CAWRGGGNSPLHF

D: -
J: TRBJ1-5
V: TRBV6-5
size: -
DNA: TGTGCCAGCAGGAAGGGGGTCAATCAGCCCCAGCATTTT
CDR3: CASRKGVNQPQHF

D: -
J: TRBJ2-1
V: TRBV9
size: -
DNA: TGTGCCAGCAGCCCCTTCGGCGGGGTAATCTACAATGAGCAGTTCTTC
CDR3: CASSPFGGVIYNEQFF

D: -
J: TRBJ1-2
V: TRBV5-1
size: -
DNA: TGCGCCAGCAGCTTTGACAGGTTTGGCTACACCTTC
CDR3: CASSFDRFGYTF

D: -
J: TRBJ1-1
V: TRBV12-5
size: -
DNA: TGTGCTAGTGGTTTGGTATATATCGTCAGGGAAAATTTCTTT
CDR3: CASGLVYIVRENFF

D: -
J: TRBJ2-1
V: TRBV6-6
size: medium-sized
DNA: TGTGCCAGCCAGGGGAACTACAATGAGCAGTTCTTC
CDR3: CASQGNYNEQFF

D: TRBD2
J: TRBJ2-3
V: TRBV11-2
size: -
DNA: TGTGCCAGCAGCTTACGGCTAGCGGGGGGTAAAAGGACAGATACGCAGTATTTT
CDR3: CASSLRLAGGKRTDTQYF

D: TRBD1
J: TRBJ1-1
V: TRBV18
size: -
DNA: TGTGCCAGCTCACCACTGCGCTCGGGACAGGGAGTTGAAGCTTTCTTT
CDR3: CASSPLRSGQGVEAFF

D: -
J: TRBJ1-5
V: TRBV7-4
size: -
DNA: TGTGCCAGCAGCTTCAGGGGATGCCAGCCCCAGCATTTT
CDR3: CASSFRGCQPQHF

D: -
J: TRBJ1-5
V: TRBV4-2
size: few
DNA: TGTGCCAGCAGCCAAGAGACTTCCAGCAATCAGCCCCAGCATTTT
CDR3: CASSQETSSNQPQHF

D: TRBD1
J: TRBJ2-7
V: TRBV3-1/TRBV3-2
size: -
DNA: TGTGCCAGCAGCCAAGCCGGGACAGGGATCTACGAGCAGTACTTC
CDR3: CASSQAGTGIYEQYF

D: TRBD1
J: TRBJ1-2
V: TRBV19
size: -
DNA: TGTGCCAGTAGTCAGGCAGGGGGCTATGGCTACACCTTC
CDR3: CASSQAGGYGYTF

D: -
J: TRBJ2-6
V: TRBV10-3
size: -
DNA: TGTGCCATCAGTGACCAGGGAATCGCTGGGGCCAACGTCCTGACTTTC
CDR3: CAISDQGIAGANVLTF

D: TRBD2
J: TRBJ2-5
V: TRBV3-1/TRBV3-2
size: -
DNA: TGTGCCAGCAGCCAAGAATCCACCCGACTAGCGAGGCAAGAGACCCAGTACTTC
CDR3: CASSQESTRLARQETQYF

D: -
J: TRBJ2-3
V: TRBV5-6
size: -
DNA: TGTGCCAGCAGCTTGGATGTCGTAAGGGGCAGATACGCAGTATTT
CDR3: CASSLDVVRGRYAVF

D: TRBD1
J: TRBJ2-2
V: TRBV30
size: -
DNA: TGTGCCTGGAGTAGGACAGGGAAGAACACCGGGGAGCTGTTTTTT
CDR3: CAWSRTGKNTGELFF

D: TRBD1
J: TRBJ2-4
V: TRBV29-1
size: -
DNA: TGCAGCGTAGTAGGACAGGGGGGTGCCAAAAACATTCAGTACTTC
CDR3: CSVVGQGGAKNIQYF

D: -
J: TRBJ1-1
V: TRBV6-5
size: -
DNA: TGTGCCAGCAGGCAGGCCCACCGGAGGACTGAAGCTTTCTTT
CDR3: CASRQAHRRTEAFF

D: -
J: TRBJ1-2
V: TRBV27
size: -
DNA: TGTGCCAGCAGTGCGCAAGGGGTTAACTATGGCTACACCTTC
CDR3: CASSAQGVNYGYTF

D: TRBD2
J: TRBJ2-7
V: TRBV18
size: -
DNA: TGTGCCAGCTCACCAGAGCGGGGGCGTTCCTACGAGCAGTACTTC
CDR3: CASSPERGRSYEQYF

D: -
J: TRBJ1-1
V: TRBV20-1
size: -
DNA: TGCAGTGCTAGACGGACACTAGAAGCTTTCTTT
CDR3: CSARRTLEAFF

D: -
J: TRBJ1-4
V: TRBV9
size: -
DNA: TGTGCCAGCAGCTTACAGGGTACAACTAATGAAAAACTGTTTTTT
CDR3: CASSLQGTTNEKLFF

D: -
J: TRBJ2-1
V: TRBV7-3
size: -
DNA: TGTGCCAGCAGCTTAATGGGCCTTAAAGACAATGAGCAGTTCTTC
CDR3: CASSLMGLKDNEQFF

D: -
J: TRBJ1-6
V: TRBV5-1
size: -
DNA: TGCGCCAGCAGCCCAGGACAGAGCTCCTATAATTCACCCCTCCACTTT
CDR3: CASSPGQSSYNSPLHF

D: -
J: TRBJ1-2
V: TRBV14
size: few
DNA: TGTGCCAGCAGCCAAGACCTCTTCTATGGCTACACCTTC
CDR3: CASSQDLFYGYTF

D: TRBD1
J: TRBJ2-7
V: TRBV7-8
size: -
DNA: TGTGCCAGCAGCTCTACCGGGACAGGCTCCTACGAGCAGTACTTC
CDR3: CASSSTGTGSYEQYF

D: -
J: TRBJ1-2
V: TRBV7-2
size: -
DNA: TGTGCCAGCAGCACCAGGGGCTCCTATGGCTACACCTTC
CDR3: CASSTRGSYGYTF

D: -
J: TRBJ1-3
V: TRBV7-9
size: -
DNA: TGTGCCAGCAGCCCGAGAGGGGGAAACACCATATATTTT
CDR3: CASSPRGGNTIYF

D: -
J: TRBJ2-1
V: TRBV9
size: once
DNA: TGTGCCAGCAGCGTAAACCGGGACTCCCAAGGTGATGAGCAGTTCTTC
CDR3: CASSVNRDSQGDEQFF

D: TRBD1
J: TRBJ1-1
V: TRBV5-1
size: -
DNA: TGCGCCAGCAGCTTAGAGGGGGCTATGAACACTGAAGCTTTCTTT
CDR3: CASSLEGAMNTEAFF

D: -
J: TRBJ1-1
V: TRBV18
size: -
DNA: TGTGCCAGCTCACCAGGGACAACGAACACTGAAGCTTTCTTT
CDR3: CASSPGTTNTEAFF

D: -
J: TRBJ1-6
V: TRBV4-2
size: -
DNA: TGTGCCAGCAGCCAAGATGAGTTTTATTCACCCCTCCACTTT
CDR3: CASSQDEFYSPLHF

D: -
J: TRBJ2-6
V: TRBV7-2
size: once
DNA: TGTGCCAGCAGCTTAGTTGGGCCGCGTGGGGCCAACGTCCTGACTTTC
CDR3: CASSLVGPRGANVLTF

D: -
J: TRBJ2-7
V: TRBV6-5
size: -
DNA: TGTGCCAGCAGTTACGCGGACAGCTACGAGCAGTACTTC
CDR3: CASSYADSYEQYF

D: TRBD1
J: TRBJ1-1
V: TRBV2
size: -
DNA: TGTGCCAGCAACGAGGGGGCGAACACTGAAGCTTTCTTT
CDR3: CASNEGANTEAFF

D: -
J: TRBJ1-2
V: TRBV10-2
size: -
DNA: TGCGCCAGCAGTGAGTCAGCCACCTATGGCTACACCTTC
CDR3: CASSESATYGYTF